These 7 T cell receptor beta chains were all obtained from the same sample, sequenced in a study of T-cell memory formation after mild COVID-19. MiXCR, applied by TCRdb to the 5' RACE reads, yields one record per CDR3 protein. The sample includes approximately 89,000 distinct CDR3 sequences, more than 10% seen only once; the top ten take around two fifths. Material for sequencing was PBMCs or a T cell subset sorted from them (not recorded which). The receptors originated from a man younger than 30 who had mild COVID-19 (a few samples of this study predate the infection). Cell type and time point are not known.

This clonotype appeared a few times. This chain joins TRBV11-2 and TRBJ2-5, with D unresolved. The length of the CDR3 is 11 residues. V gave up 5 bases and J gave up 2 bases, with 3 bases separating them. Germline V gene sequence: CDR1 SGHAT, CDR2 FQNNGV. The CDR3 is CASSEQETQYF. The DNA of the CDR3 is TGTGCCAGCAGCGAACAAGAGACCCAGTACTTC.

The chain couples TRBV5-1 to TRBJ2-5; weak D call: TRBD2 (6 bases). V gave up 3 bases and J gave up 1 base, with 13 bases separating them. Germline-derived CDR1 and CDR2 are SGHRS and YFSETQ. The CDR3 runs to 15 residues. For the CDR3, the DNA is TGCGCCAGCAGCTCTACACCCGGGAGCCAAGAGACCCAGTACTTC. Translated: CASSSTPGSQETQYF.

This clonotype was counted at least ten times. The rearrangement links TRBV7-6 to TRBJ2-1, with D possibly matching TRBD1 (6 bases). Per germline, CDR1 SGHVS and CDR2 FNYEAQ. V gave up 8 bases and J gave up 0 bases, with 14 bases separating them. CDR3 size: 15 residues. The CDR3 DNA reads TGTGCCAGCGGGCCGGACAGCAGCTCCTACAATGAGCAGTTCTTC. Translating gives CASGPDSSSYNEQFF.

This chain uses TRBV18 with TRBJ2-1; 8 positions agree with TRBD2. The germline V gene has CDR1 KGHSH and CDR2 LQKENI. V was pared by 3 bases and J by 10 bases, with 2 bases of the junction left unmatched. The CDR3 runs to 12 residues. The CDR3 protein is CASSPAGGEQFF. In DNA, the CDR3 is TGTGCCAGCTCACCTGCGGGGGGAGAGCAGTTCTTC. The whole variable domain, filled in from reference TRBV18 and TRBJ2-1, reads NAGVMQNPRHLVRRRGQEARLRCSPMKGHSHVYWYRQLPEEGLKFMVYLQKENIIDESGMPKERFSAEFPKEGPSILRIQQVVRGDSAAYFCASSPAGGEQFFGPGTRLTVL.

V is TRBV9 and J is TRBJ1-1; D is undetermined. The germline gives CDR1 SGDLS, CDR2 YYNGEE. Trimming removed 0 bases from V and 4 bases from J, with 10 bases in between. The CDR3 runs 14 residues. DNA for the CDR3: TGTGCCAGCAGCGTAGACAACCGGGGCACTGAAGCTTTCTTT. As protein: CASSVDNRGTEAFF.

The chain combines TRBV20-1 with TRBJ1-2; 8 bases align to TRBD1. The J segment lost 2 bases and the V segment lost 4 bases, leaving 9 bases of the junction unmatched. The CDR3 consists of 15 residues. Per germline, CDR1 DFQATT and CDR2 SNEGSKA (reference sequence). This chain's CDR3 is CSATLGQGKNYGYTF. CDR3 bases: TGCAGTGCTACGCTCGGACAGGGCAAGAACTATGGCTACACCTTC.

This clonotype was seen a handful of times. J is TRBJ2-1 and V is TRBV12-5; TRBD2 matches at 8 bases. V was pared by 4 bases and J by 8 bases, with 4 bases of the junction left unmatched. From germline, CDR1 is LGHNT and CDR2 FRNRAP. The CDR3 is 13 residues long. The CDR3 DNA follows: TGTGCTAGTGGTTCCGGGGGGGCGGATGAGCAGTTCTTC. Encoded protein: CASGSGGADEQFF.